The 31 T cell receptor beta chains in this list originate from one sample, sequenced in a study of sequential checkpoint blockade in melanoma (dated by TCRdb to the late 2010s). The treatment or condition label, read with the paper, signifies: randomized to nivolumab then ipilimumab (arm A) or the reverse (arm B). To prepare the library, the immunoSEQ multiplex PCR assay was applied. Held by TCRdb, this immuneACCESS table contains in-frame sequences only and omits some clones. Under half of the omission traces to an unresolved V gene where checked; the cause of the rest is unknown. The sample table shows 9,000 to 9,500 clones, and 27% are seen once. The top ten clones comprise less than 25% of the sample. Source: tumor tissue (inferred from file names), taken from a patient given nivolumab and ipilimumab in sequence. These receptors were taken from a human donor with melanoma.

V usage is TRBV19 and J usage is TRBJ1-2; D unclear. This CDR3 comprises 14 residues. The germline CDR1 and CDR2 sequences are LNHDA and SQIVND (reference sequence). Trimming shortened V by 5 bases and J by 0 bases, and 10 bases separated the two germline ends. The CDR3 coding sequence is TGTGCCAGTAGTTCCGGGGTAGCTAACTATGGCTACACCTTC. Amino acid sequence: CASSSGVANYGYTF.

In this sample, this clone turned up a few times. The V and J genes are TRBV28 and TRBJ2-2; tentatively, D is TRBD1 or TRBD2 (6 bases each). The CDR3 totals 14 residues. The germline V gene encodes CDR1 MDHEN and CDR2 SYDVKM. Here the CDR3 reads CALSSGGGTGELFF. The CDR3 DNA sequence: TGTGCGCTCAGCTCCGGGGGCGGGACCGGGGAGCTGTTTTTT.

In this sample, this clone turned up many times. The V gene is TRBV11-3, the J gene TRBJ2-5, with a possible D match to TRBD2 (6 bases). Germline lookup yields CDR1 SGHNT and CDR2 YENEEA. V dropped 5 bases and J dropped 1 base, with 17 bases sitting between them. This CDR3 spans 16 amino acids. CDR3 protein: CASSPPLLATQETQYF. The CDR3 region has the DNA TGTGCCAGCAGCCCCCCCTTACTAGCTACCCAAGAGACCCAGTACTTC.

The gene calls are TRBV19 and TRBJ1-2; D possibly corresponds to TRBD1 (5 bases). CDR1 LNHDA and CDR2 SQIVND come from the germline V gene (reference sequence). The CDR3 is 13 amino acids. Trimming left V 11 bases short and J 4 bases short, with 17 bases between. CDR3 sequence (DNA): TGTGCCGCCTCCCCGGGGGGTACCTATGGCTACACCTTC. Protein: CAASPGGTYGYTF.

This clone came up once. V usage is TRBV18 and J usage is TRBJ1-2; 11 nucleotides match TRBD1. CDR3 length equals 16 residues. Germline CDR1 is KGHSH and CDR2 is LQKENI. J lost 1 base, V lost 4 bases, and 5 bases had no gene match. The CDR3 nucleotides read TGTGCCAGCTCACGGACAGGGGGCGCGAATAACTATGGCTACACCTTC. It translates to CASSRTGGANNYGYTF.

In DNA, the CDR3 is TGCGCCAGCAGCTTCGAAGGCTACTCCTACAATGAGCAGTTCTTC. It is translated as CASSFEGYSYNEQFF. The chain carries TRBV5-1 and TRBJ2-1; D is unclear. CDR1 is SGHRS and CDR2 is YFSETQ in the germline V gene. V was clipped by 2 bases and J by 0 bases, with 9 bases between them. The CDR3 covers 15 residues.

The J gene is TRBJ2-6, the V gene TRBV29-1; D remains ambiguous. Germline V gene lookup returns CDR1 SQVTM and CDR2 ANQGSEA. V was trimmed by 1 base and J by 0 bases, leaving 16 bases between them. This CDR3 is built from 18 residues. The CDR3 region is CSVEGQAELGSGANVLTF. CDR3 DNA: TGCAGCGTTGAAGGGCAGGCCGAATTGGGCTCTGGGGCCAACGTCCTGACTTTC.

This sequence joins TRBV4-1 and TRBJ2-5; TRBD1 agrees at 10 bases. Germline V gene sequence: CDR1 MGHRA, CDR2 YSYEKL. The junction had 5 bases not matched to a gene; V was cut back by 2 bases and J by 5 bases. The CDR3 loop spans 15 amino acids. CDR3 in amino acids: CASSQSTGGYETQYF. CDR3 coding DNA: TGCGCCAGCAGCCAATCGACAGGGGGCTACGAGACCCAGTACTTC.

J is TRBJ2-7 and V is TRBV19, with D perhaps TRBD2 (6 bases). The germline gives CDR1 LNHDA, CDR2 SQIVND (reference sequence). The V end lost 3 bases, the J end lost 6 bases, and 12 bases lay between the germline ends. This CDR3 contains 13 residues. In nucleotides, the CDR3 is TGTGCCAGTAGTATGGCGGCGGGATTCGAGCAGTACGTC. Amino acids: CASSMAAGFEQYV.

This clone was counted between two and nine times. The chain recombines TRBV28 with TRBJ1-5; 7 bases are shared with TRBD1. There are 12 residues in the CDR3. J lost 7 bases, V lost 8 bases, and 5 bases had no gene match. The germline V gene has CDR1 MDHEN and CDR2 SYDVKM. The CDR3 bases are TGTGCCAGCCGACAGGGCAGGCAGCCCCAGCATTTT. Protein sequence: CASRQGRQPQHF.

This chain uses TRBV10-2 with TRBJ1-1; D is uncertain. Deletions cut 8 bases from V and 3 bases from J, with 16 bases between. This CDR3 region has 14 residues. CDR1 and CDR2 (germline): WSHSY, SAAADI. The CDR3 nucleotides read TGCGCCAGCGGACCAGGTAGGGCAGACACTGAAGCTTTCTTT. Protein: CASGPGRADTEAFF.

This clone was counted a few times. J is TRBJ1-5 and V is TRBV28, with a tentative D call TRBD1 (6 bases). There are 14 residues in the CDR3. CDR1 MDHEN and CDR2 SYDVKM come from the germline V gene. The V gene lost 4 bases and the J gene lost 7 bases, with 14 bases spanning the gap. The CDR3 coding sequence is TGTGCCAGCAGTTATGAACAGGGCGCCCAGCCCCAGCATTTT. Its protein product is CASSYEQGAQPQHF.

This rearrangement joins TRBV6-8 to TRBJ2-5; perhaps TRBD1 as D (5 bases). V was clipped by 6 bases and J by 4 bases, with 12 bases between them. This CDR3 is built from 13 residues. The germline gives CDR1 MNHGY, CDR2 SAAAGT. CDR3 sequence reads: CASSQTTGETQYF. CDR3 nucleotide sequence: TGTGCCAGCAGCCAAACTACAGGAGAGACCCAGTACTTC.

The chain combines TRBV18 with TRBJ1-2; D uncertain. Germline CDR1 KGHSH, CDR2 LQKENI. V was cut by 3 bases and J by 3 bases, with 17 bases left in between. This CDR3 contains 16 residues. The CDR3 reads CASSPSTRALHYGYTF. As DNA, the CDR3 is TGTGCCAGCTCACCGTCAACTCGGGCCCTTCACTATGGCTACACCTTC.

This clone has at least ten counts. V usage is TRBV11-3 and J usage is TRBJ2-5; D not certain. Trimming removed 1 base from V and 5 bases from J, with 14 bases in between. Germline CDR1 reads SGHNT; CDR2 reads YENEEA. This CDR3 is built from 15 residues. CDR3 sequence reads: CASSLGDGDPETQYF. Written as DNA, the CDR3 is TGTGCCAGCAGCTTAGGTGACGGCGACCCCGAGACCCAGTACTTC.

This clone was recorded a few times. Here the CDR3 reads CASTPQINQPQHF. CDR3 bases: TGTGCCAGCACCCCCCAAATCAATCAGCCCCAGCATTTT. The J gene is TRBJ1-5, the V gene TRBV7-4, with D uncertain. V dropped 7 bases and J dropped 3 bases, with 10 bases sitting between them. This CDR3 region has 13 residues. The germline V gene encodes CDR1 SGHVT and CDR2 SQSDAQ.

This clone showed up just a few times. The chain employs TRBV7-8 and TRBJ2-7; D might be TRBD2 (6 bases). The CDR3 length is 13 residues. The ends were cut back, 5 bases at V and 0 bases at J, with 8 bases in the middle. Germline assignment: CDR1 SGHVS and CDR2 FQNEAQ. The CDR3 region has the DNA TGTGCCAGCAGCCGGGGGTCCTCCTACGAGCAGTACTTC. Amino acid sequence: CASSRGSSYEQYF.

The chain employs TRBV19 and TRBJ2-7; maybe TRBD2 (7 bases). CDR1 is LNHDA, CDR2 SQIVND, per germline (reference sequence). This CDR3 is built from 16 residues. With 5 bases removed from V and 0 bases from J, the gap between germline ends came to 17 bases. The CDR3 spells CASSQLAGAFSYEQYF. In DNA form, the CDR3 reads TGTGCCAGTAGTCAACTGGCGGGGGCTTTCTCCTACGAGCAGTACTTC. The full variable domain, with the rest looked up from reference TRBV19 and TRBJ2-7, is DGGITQSPKYLFRKEGQNVTLSCEQNLNHDAMYWYRQDPGQGLRLIYYSQIVNDFQKGDIAEGYSVSREKKESFPLTVTSAQKNPTAFYLCASSQLAGAFSYEQYFGPGTRLTVT.

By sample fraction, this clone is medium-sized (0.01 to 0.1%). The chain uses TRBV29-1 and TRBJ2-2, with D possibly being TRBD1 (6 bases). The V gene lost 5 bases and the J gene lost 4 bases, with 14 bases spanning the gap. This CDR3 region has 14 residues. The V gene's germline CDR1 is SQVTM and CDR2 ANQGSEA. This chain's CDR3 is CSVKGEVFTGELFF. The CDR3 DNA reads TGCAGCGTTAAGGGGGAAGTGTTCACCGGGGAGCTGTTTTTT.

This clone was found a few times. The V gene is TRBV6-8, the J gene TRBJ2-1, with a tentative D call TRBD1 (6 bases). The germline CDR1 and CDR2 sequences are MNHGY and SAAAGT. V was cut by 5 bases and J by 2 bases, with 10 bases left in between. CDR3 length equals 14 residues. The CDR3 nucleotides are TGTGCCAGCAGTCGGGACACGACCTACAATGAGCAGTTCTTC. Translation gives CASSRDTTYNEQFF.

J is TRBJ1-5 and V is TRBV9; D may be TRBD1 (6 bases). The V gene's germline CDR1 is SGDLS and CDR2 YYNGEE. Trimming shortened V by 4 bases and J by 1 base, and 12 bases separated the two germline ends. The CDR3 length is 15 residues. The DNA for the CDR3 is TGTGCCAGCAGCCGCGGGGGGCAGAGCAATCAGCCCCAGCATTTT. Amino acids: CASSRGGQSNQPQHF. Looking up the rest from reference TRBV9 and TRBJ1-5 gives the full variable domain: DSGVTQTPKHLITATGQRVTLRCSPRSGDLSVYWYQQSLDQGLQFLIQYYNGEERAKGNILERFSAQQFPDLHSELNLSSLELGDSALYFCASSRGGQSNQPQHFGDGTRLSIL.

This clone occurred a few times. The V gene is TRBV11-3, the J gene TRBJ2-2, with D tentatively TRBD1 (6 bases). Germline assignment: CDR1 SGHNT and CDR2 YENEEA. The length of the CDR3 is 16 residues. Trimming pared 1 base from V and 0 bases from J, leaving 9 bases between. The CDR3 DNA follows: TGTGCCAGCAGCTTAGTAGCAGGGGCGAACACCGGGGAGCTGTTTTTT. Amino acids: CASSLVAGANTGELFF.

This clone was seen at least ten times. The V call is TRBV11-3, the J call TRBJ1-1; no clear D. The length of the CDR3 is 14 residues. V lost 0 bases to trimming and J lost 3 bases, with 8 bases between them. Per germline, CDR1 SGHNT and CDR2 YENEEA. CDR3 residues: CASSLDSEDTEAFF. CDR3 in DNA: TGTGCCAGCAGCTTAGATTCTGAGGACACTGAAGCTTTCTTT.

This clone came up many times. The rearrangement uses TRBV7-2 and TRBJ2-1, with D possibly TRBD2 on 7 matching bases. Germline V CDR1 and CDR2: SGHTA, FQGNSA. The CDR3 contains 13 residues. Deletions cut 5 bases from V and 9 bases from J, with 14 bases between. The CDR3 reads CASSPRGGAEQFF. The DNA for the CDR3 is TGTGCCAGCAGCCCTAGGGGGGGGGCTGAGCAGTTCTTC.

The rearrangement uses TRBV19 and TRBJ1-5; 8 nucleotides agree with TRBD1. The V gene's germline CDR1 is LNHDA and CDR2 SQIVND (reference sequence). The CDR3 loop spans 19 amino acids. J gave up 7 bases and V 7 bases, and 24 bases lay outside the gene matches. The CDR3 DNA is TGTGCCAGTATTTCGGGGTCTCGTCCCGGGACAGGCGCAGGGCAGCCCCAGCATTTT. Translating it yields CASISGSRPGTGAGQPQHF. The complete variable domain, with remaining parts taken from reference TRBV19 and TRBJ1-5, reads DGGITQSPKYLFRKEGQNVTLSCEQNLNHDAMYWYRQDPGQGLRLIYYSQIVNDFQKGDIAEGYSVSREKKESFPLTVTSAQKNPTAFYLCASISGSRPGTGAGQPQHFGDGTRLSIL.

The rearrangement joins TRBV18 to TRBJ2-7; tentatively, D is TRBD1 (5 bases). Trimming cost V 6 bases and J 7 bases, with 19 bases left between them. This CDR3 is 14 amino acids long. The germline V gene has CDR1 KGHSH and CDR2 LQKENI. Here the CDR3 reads CASSISGAPTEQYV. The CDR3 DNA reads TGTGCCAGCTCTATCTCTGGGGCTCCTACGGAGCAGTACGTC.

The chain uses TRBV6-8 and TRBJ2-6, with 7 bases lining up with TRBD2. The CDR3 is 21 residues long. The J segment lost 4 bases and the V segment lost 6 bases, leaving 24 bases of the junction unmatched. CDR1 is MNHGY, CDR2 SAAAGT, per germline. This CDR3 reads CASSLGGGRWTHEGGANVLTF. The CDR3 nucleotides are TGTGCCAGCAGCCTTGGGGGGGGTCGCTGGACCCACGAAGGCGGGGCCAACGTCCTGACTTTC.

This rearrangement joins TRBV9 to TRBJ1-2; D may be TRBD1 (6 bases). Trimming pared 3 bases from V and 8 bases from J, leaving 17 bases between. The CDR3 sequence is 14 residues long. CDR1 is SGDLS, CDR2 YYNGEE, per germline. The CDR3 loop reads CASSEGRGMAGYTF. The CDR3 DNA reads TGTGCCAGCAGCGAAGGGAGGGGGATGGCGGGCTACACCTTC.

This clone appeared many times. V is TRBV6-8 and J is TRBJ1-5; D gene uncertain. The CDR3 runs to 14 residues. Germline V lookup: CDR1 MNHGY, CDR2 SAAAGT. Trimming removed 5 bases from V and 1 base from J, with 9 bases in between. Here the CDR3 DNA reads TGTGCCAGCAGTCTGATGGTGAGCAATCAGCCCCAGCATTTT. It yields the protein CASSLMVSNQPQHF.

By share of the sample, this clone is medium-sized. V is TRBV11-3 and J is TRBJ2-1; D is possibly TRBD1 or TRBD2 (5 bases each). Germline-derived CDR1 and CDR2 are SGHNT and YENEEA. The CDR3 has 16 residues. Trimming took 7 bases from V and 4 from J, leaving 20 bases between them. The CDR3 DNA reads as TGTGCCAGCACCGTCCGCACGGGGCCGGCGTACAATGAGCAGTTCTTC. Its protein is CASTVRTGPAYNEQFF.

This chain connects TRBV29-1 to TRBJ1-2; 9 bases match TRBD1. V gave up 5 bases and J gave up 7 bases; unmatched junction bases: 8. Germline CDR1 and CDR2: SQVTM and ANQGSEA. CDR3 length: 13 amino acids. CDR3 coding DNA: TGCAGCGTTTTACGGACAGGGGCAGGTGGCTACACCTTC. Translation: CSVLRTGAGGYTF.